The 19 T cell receptor beta chains in this list originate from one sample, sequenced in a study of blood T cell repertoires in COVID-19. Repertoires were generated with immunoSEQ multiplex PCR, while TCRdb's copy carries only in-frame clones and drops some. The sample lists 150,000 to 200,000 clones, around 89% occurring once. The sample consisted of peripheral blood. These receptors all come from a young man who had recovered from COVID-19.

The sample holds one count of this clone. This chain uses TRBV5-4 with TRBJ1-1, with D perhaps TRBD1 (5 bases). The CDR3 contains 14 residues. Germline V gives CDR1 SGHNT, CDR2 YYREEE (reference sequence). V was clipped by 0 bases and J by 3 bases, with 9 bases between them. This CDR3 reads CASSLGGGDTEAFF. The CDR3 DNA follows: TGTGCCAGCAGCTTGGGGGGAGGGGACACTGAAGCTTTCTTT.

V is TRBV6-5 and J is TRBJ2-1, with no clear D. Deletions cut 8 bases from V and 0 bases from J, with 14 bases between. Germline CDR1 and CDR2: MNHEY and SVGAGI. This CDR3 contains 15 residues. The CDR3 here is CASAPSGSSYNEQFF. The CDR3, as DNA: TGTGCCAGCGCCCCTAGTGGGTCCTCCTACAATGAGCAGTTCTTC.

The chain is built from TRBV7-2 and TRBJ2-7; 9 bases match TRBD2. The germline V gene encodes CDR1 SGHTA and CDR2 FQGNSA. The CDR3 extends over 15 amino acids. The V segment lost 5 bases and the J segment 6 bases; nucleotides outside the gene matches: 11. CDR3 in DNA: TGTGCCAGCAGCCTTTCCCTAGCGGGACGGGGCGAGCAGTACTTC. Translating it yields CASSLSLAGRGEQYF.

The CDR3 nucleotides are TGTGCCAGCAGCCAAGGGACTAGCGCTACCGGGGAGCTGTTTTTT. This gives the protein CASSQGTSATGELFF. V gene TRBV6-4 combines with J gene TRBJ2-2; 10 bases fit TRBD2. Germline-derived CDR1 and CDR2 are MRHNA and SNTAGT. Trimming removed 6 bases from V and 5 bases from J; junction bases left unmatched: 6. The CDR3 totals 15 residues.

The rearrangement joins TRBV11-2 to TRBJ1-1; D remains unclear. The CDR3 loop spans 13 amino acids. V shed 5 bases and J shed 2 bases, with 9 bases lying between them. Germline CDR1 and CDR2: SGHAT and FQNNGV. The CDR3 DNA follows: TGTGCCAGCAGCCCCCGGGGTAACACTGAAGCTTTCTTT. Translation gives CASSPRGNTEAFF.

This chain connects TRBV2 to TRBJ1-4; D may be TRBD1 (6 bases). The CDR3 is 12 residues long. V lost 0 bases and J 12 bases, leaving 8 bases between the germline ends. CDR1 and CDR2 (germline): SNHLY, FYNNEI. CDR3 in amino acids: CASSEAGGELFF. In DNA form, the CDR3 reads TGTGCCAGCAGTGAAGCAGGGGGGGAACTGTTTTTT.

V and J are TRBV7-8 and TRBJ2-7; 8 positions match TRBD2. Per the germline V gene, CDR1 is SGHVS and CDR2 is FQNEAQ. The V and J ends lost 1 base and 2 bases, in that order; junction bases with no gene match: 7. The CDR3 consists of 16 residues. In DNA, the CDR3 is TGTGCCAGCAGCTTAGTAGTTAGCGGGACCACCTACGAGCAGTACTTC. It specifies CASSLVVSGTTYEQYF.

This clone was seen only once. The chain employs TRBV5-1 and TRBJ1-1; D perhaps matches TRBD1 (6 bases). Trimming shortened V by 2 bases and J by 0 bases, and 11 bases separated the two germline ends. Germline CDR1 is SGHRS and CDR2 is YFSETQ. This CDR3 has 15 residues. This CDR3 is CASSLVGGLNTEAFF. Here the CDR3 DNA reads TGCGCCAGCAGCTTAGTTGGGGGCTTGAACACTGAAGCTTTCTTT. The full variable domain, its missing parts supplied by reference TRBV5-1 and TRBJ1-1, is KAGVTQTPRYLIKTRGQQVTLSCSPISGHRSVSWYQQTPGQGLQFLFEYFSETQRNKGNFPGRFSGRQFSNSRSEMNVSTLELGDSALYLCASSLVGGLNTEAFFGQGTRLTVV.

V usage is TRBV5-1 and J usage is TRBJ2-5, with unresolved D. The germline V gene encodes CDR1 SGHRS and CDR2 YFSETQ. V was pared by 1 base and J by 0 bases, with 10 bases between. CDR3 length equals 15 residues. The CDR3 is CASSLSPTHQETQYF. The CDR3 region has the DNA TGCGCCAGCAGCTTGTCGCCGACACACCAAGAGACCCAGTACTTC.

The chain joins TRBV27 to TRBJ2-3; no firm D call. The germline gives CDR1 MNHEY, CDR2 SMNVEV (reference sequence). The CDR3 covers 13 residues. V lost 2 bases, J lost 1 base, and 4 bases lay in between. CDR3 bases: TGTGCCAGCAGTTTACGGGGCACAGATACGCAGTATTTT. This sequence encodes CASSLRGTDTQYF.

V gene TRBV6-5 combines with J gene TRBJ1-1; D unresolved. The CDR3 extends over 12 amino acids. V was shortened by 10 bases and J by 3 bases, with 12 bases between the two germline ends. Per germline, CDR1 MNHEY and CDR2 SVGAGI. CDR3 sequence reads: CATLGPDTEAFF. DNA of the CDR3: TGTGCCACCCTTGGCCCCGACACTGAAGCTTTCTTT.

This chain uses TRBV6-6 with TRBJ2-7; 10 positions agree with TRBD1. This CDR3 has 15 residues. The germline gives CDR1 MNHNY, CDR2 SVGAGI (reference sequence). Losses at the gene ends were 5 bases for V and 2 bases for J; bases not matched to a gene: 6. CDR3 bases: TGTGCCAGCAGTCCCAGGACAGGGGGACCCTACGAGCAGTACTTC. Encoded protein: CASSPRTGGPYEQYF.

The chain couples TRBV7-2 to TRBJ2-2, with a tentative D call TRBD2 (5 bases). This CDR3 spans 18 amino acids. CDR1 is SGHTA and CDR2 is FQGNSA in the germline V gene. Trimming left V 1 base short and J 0 bases short, with 15 bases between. The CDR3 bases are TGTGCCAGCAGCTTAGAGATTTTAGGGAGCGCGAACACCGGGGAGCTGTTTTTT. This codes for CASSLEILGSANTGELFF.

The gene calls are TRBV27 and TRBJ1-2, with TRBD1 identical over 7 bases. CDR1 is MNHEY, CDR2 SMNVEV, per germline (reference sequence). This CDR3 has 16 amino acids. Trimming took 5 bases from V and 8 from J; bases not matched to a gene: 17. CDR3 residues: CASSLPRDRVEWGYTF. In nucleotides, the CDR3 is TGTGCCAGCAGTCTTCCCCGAGACAGGGTGGAGTGGGGCTACACCTTC.

This clone has a count of ten or more. The chain is built from TRBV2 and TRBJ2-3; TRBD2 agrees at 14 bases. V lost 6 bases, J lost 5 bases, and 4 bases stayed unmatched. The CDR3 totals 15 residues. Per the germline V gene, CDR1 is SNHLY and CDR2 is FYNNEI. The CDR3 sequence is CASSPTSGRGDTQYF. CDR3 DNA: TGTGCCAGCAGCCCGACTAGCGGGAGGGGAGATACGCAGTATTTT. Full variable domain (rest looked up from reference TRBV2 and TRBJ2-3): EPEVTQTPSHQVTQMGQEVILRCVPISNHLYFYWYRQILGQKVEFLVSFYNNEISEKSEIFDDQFSVERPDGSNFTLKIRSTKLEDSAMYFCASSPTSGRGDTQYFGPGTRLTVL.

The chain employs TRBV6-5 and TRBJ1-5; 7 positions agree with TRBD1. CDR1 is MNHEY and CDR2 is SVGAGI in the germline V gene. The CDR3 spans 15 residues. Losses at the gene ends were 9 bases for V and 0 bases for J; bases not matched to a gene: 8. CDR3 protein: CASLQGNISNQPQHF. DNA of the CDR3: TGTGCCAGTCTACAGGGGAACATTAGCAATCAGCCCCAGCATTTT.

In this sample, this clone turned up once. J is TRBJ2-1 and V is TRBV5-1; D is possibly TRBD2 (6 bases). Germline CDR1 is SGHRS and CDR2 is YFSETQ. The CDR3 runs to 16 residues. V dropped 0 bases and J dropped 0 bases, with 10 bases sitting between them. The CDR3 spells CASSLDSGYSYNEQFF. The CDR3 region has the DNA TGCGCCAGCAGCTTGGACAGCGGGTACTCCTACAATGAGCAGTTCTTC.

This chain connects TRBV7-2 to TRBJ2-7; D is unresolved. CDR1 and CDR2 (germline): SGHTA, FQGNSA. V dropped 4 bases and J dropped 0 bases, with 7 bases sitting between them. The CDR3 runs to 13 residues. The CDR3 nucleotides read TGTGCCAGCAGCTCCTCGAGCTCCTACGAGCAGTACTTC. Translated, it gives CASSSSSSYEQYF. The full variable domain, with the rest looked up from reference TRBV7-2 and TRBJ2-7, is GAGVSQSPSNKVTEKGKDVELRCDPISGHTALYWYRQSLGQGLEFLIYFQGNSAPDKSGLPSDRFSAERTGGSVSTLTIQRTQQEDSAVYLCASSSSSSYEQYFGPGTRLTVT.

The V call is TRBV27, the J call TRBJ2-1, with 9 bases identical to TRBD1. The ends lost 4 bases at V and 2 bases at J; junction bases unmatched: 0. This CDR3 region has 14 residues. The germline V gene has CDR1 MNHEY and CDR2 SMNVEV (reference sequence). The CDR3 nucleotides are TGTGCCAGCAGTTGGGACAGGGCCTACAATGAGCAGTTCTTC. It codes for CASSWDRAYNEQFF.